The next 9 T cell receptor beta chains were all read from a single sample in a study of T cell changes during pregnancy in multiple sclerosis. Using immunoSEQ multiplex PCR, the repertoire was profiled, and TCRdb retains in-frame clones only, with some absent. The table shows around 65,000 clones, with under 95% occurring only once. Specimen: peripheral blood, collected in the third trimester of pregnancy. The receptors originated from a female donor in good health, enrolled as a control in a pregnancy study.

This chain joins TRBV5-1 and TRBJ1-1; D may be TRBD1 (6 bases). Germline V gene data show CDR1 as SGHRS and CDR2 as YFSETQ. Trimming left V 4 bases short and J 1 base short, with 14 bases between. The CDR3 is 15 residues long. CDR3 loop: CASSPVGGRNTEAFF. In DNA form, the CDR3 reads TGCGCCAGCAGCCCTGTAGGGGGACGGAACACTGAAGCTTTCTTT.

This chain links TRBV2 with TRBJ1-2; 7 positions match TRBD1. Germline trimming cut 4 bases from V and 8 bases from J; bases unmatched to any gene: 16. The V gene's germline CDR1 is SNHLY and CDR2 FYNNEI. The CDR3 loop spans 16 amino acids. Written as DNA, the CDR3 is TGTGCCAGCAGTGCCCAGCCCTTGACAGGGATGAAAGGCTACACCTTC. Amino acid sequence: CASSAQPLTGMKGYTF.

This clone was counted once. This chain links TRBV7-2 with TRBJ2-1; D call uncertain. Trimming took off 2 bases at V and 9 bases at J, with 11 bases between the two ends. Looked up from germline, CDR1 is SGHTA and CDR2 is FQGNSA. The CDR3 covers 13 residues. In nucleotides, the CDR3 is TGTGCCAGCAGCTTATCCGTCCCCCCTGAGCAGTTCTTC. It specifies CASSLSVPPEQFF.

The V and J genes are TRBV7-9 and TRBJ2-7; 9 bases align to TRBD2. This CDR3 has 14 amino acids. V was clipped by 4 bases and J by 6 bases; unmatched bases: 7. The germline CDR1 and CDR2 sequences are SEHNR and FQNEAQ (reference sequence). The chain's CDR3 is CASSSGTSSREQYF. The CDR3 bases are TGTGCCAGCAGCTCCGGGACTAGCTCCCGCGAGCAGTACTTC.

This clone is a singleton in its sample. The CDR3 sequence: CASSLGRRNYGYTF. CDR3 bases: TGTGCCAGCAGCTTGGGTCGCAGAAACTATGGCTACACCTTC. The gene calls are TRBV5-4 and TRBJ1-2; D gene unclear. The CDR3 length is 14 residues. V lost 0 bases and J lost 2, with 8 bases in between. CDR1 and CDR2 (germline): SGHNT, YYREEE (reference sequence).

This rearrangement joins TRBV19 to TRBJ1-1; D may be TRBD1 (6 bases). Germline V gene data show CDR1 as LNHDA and CDR2 as SQIVND (reference sequence). V shed 3 bases and J shed 4 bases, with 12 bases lying between them. CDR3 length: 14 amino acids. CDR3 sequence reads: CASSMGRGSTEAFF. Here the CDR3 DNA reads TGTGCCAGTAGTATGGGCAGGGGTAGCACTGAAGCTTTCTTT.

The chain couples TRBV2 to TRBJ2-7; TRBD1 matches 10 bases. Germline V CDR1 and CDR2: SNHLY, FYNNEI. The junction had 9 bases not matched to a gene; V was cut back by 6 bases and J by 4 bases. This CDR3 contains 15 residues. The CDR3 loop reads CASSEKTGGAYEQYF. The DNA of the CDR3 is TGTGCCAGCAGCGAGAAGACAGGGGGCGCGTACGAGCAGTACTTC.

The CDR3 bases are TGTGCCAGCAGCTTCGGGCGACAGGGAAGAATCAGCAATCAGCCCCAGCATTTT. Translated, it gives CASSFGRQGRISNQPQHF. The V call is TRBV5-5, the J call TRBJ1-5; 7 bases map to TRBD1. J lost 1 base, V lost 2 bases, and 12 bases had no gene match. Germline lookup yields CDR1 SGHKS and CDR2 YYEKEE (reference sequence). This CDR3 is 18 amino acids long.

This clone was seen just once. This chain joins TRBV30 and TRBJ2-4; tentatively, D is TRBD2 (5 bases). The CDR3 extends over 14 amino acids. Germline-derived CDR1 and CDR2 are GTSNPN and SVGIG (reference sequence). V was cut by 4 bases and J by 0 bases, with 10 bases left in between. DNA for the CDR3: TGTGCCTGGAACGGACTGTTAGCCAAAAACATTCAGTACTTC. It codes for CAWNGLLAKNIQYF.